Each of the 29 T cell receptor beta chains below was sequenced from the same sample in a study of CD8 T cells in Susac syndrome. About 0.5 to 1 ug RNA was reverse transcribed with random hexamers. Via MiXCR, TCRdb re-called the immunoSEQ multiplex PCR reads, giving one row per CDR3 protein. The sample has over 300,000 distinct CDR3 sequences; under 95% are singletons. Source material: CD4+ T cells from PBMCs. The origin of the receptors is a human donor with multiple sclerosis.

The gene calls are TRBV24-1 and TRBJ2-7; D remains unclear. V was pared by 2 bases and J by 2 bases, with 6 bases between. The length of the CDR3 is 13 residues. The germline gives CDR1 KGHDR, CDR2 SFDVKD. This chain's CDR3 is CATSDSSAYEQYF. CDR3 sequence (DNA): TGTGCCACCAGTGATTCGAGCGCCTACGAGCAGTACTTC.

This clonotype was observed a single time. V usage is TRBV3-1 and J usage is TRBJ1-3; TRBD1 matches at 7 bases. Germline CDR1 and CDR2: LGHDT and YNNKEL (reference sequence). V shed 1 base and J 0 bases; nucleotides not matched to a gene: 6. The CDR3 totals 17 residues. CDR3 bases: TGTGCCAGCAGCCAAGGCCGACAGGGATCCTCTGGAAACACCATATATTTT. The encoded protein is CASSQGRQGSSGNTIYF.

The rearrangement joins TRBV2 to TRBJ1-5; D is undetermined. This CDR3 contains 14 residues. Trimming shortened V by 1 base and J by 7 bases, and 11 bases separated the two germline ends. Per the germline V gene, CDR1 is SNHLY and CDR2 is FYNNEI. The CDR3 DNA follows: TGTGCCAGCAGTGAAGATGTGGGTGGGCAGCCCCAGCATTTT. Its protein product is CASSEDVGGQPQHF.

The chain couples TRBV19 to TRBJ2-1; D is ambiguous. The CDR3 is 13 residues long. Trimming took off 2 bases at V and 8 bases at J, with 10 bases between the two ends. Germline V gene sequence: CDR1 LNHDA, CDR2 SQIVND (reference sequence). CDR3 in DNA: TGTGCCAGTAGTATACTGGCCGGGTATGAGCAGTTCTTC. This sequence encodes CASSILAGYEQFF. The whole variable domain, remainder taken from reference TRBV19 and TRBJ2-1, is DGGITQSPKYLFRKEGQNVTLSCEQNLNHDAMYWYRQDPGQGLRLIYYSQIVNDFQKGDIAEGYSVSREKKESFPLTVTSAQKNPTAFYLCASSILAGYEQFFGPGTRLTVL.

This clonotype was recorded a few times. V is TRBV29-1 and J is TRBJ1-1; D perhaps matches TRBD1 (5 bases). CDR3 length equals 13 residues. CDR1 SQVTM and CDR2 ANQGSEA come from the germline V gene. This CDR3 is CSGRQTMNTEAFF. The CDR3 bases are TGCAGTGGACGACAGACTATGAACACTGAAGCTTTCTTT.

The V gene is TRBV27, the J gene TRBJ1-4; a weak D match, TRBD1 (5 bases). This CDR3 spans 14 amino acids. The V and J ends lost 2 bases and 7 bases respectively, with 11 bases between them. The V gene's germline CDR1 is MNHEY and CDR2 SMNVEV (reference sequence). CDR3 nucleotides: TGTGCCAGCAGTTTAGACAGTACGCTTGAAAAACTGTTTTTT. It encodes CASSLDSTLEKLFF.

The chain employs TRBV11-3 and TRBJ2-2; no reliable D call. The CDR3 is 14 residues long. V lost 2 bases and J lost 1, with 5 bases in between. Germline V gene sequence: CDR1 SGHNT, CDR2 YENEEA. The CDR3 sequence is CASSLKGNTGELFF. CDR3 nucleotide sequence: TGTGCCAGCAGCTTAAAGGGGAACACCGGGGAGCTGTTTTTT.

The chain employs TRBV7-9 and TRBJ2-2; 7 nucleotides agree with TRBD2. Trimming took 1 base from V and 5 from J; bases not matched to a gene: 4. Germline V gene lookup returns CDR1 SEHNR and CDR2 FQNEAQ (reference sequence). The CDR3 length is 15 residues. CDR3 sequence reads: CASSLGELATGELFF. CDR3 DNA: TGTGCCAGCAGCTTAGGGGAACTAGCGACCGGGGAGCTGTTTTTT.

The chain has TRBV7-9 and TRBJ2-7; TRBD2 matches 8 bases. Germline V gene data show CDR1 as SEHNR and CDR2 as FQNEAQ (reference sequence). The length of the CDR3 is 17 residues. V lost 5 bases and J lost 0; bases outside the gene matches: 12. CDR3 in DNA: TGTGCCAGCAGCCGTGCGACTAGCGAGCCTTTCTCCTACGAGCAGTACTTC. As protein: CASSRATSEPFSYEQYF.

CDR3 residues: CASRQGTEAFF. CDR3 in DNA: TGTGCCAGCAGGCAGGGTACTGAAGCTTTCTTT. The genes are TRBV3-1 and TRBJ1-1, with D tentatively TRBD1 (5 bases). Trimming removed 6 bases at V and 5 bases at J, with 7 bases between. The CDR3 sequence is 11 residues long. Germline V gives CDR1 LGHDT, CDR2 YNNKEL (reference sequence).

The gene calls are TRBV29-1 and TRBJ2-7, with 9 nucleotides matching TRBD1. The CDR3 has 12 amino acids. In germline, CDR1 is SQVTM, CDR2 ANQGSEA. V lost 7 bases to trimming and J lost 3 bases; unmatched junction nucleotides: 4. The CDR3 region is CSGKGQGYEQYF. In DNA, the CDR3 is TGCAGCGGGAAGGGACAGGGCTACGAGCAGTACTTC.

This clonotype was observed a few times. The chain combines TRBV3-1 with TRBJ2-6; weak D call: TRBD1 (6 bases). Trimming left V 6 bases short and J 1 base short, with 10 bases between. CDR1 and CDR2 (germline): LGHDT, YNNKEL (reference sequence). The CDR3 is 15 amino acids. The CDR3 region is CASSLGASGANVLTF. The CDR3 bases are TGTGCCAGCAGTCTGGGGGCATCTGGGGCCAACGTCCTGACTTTC.

This sequence joins TRBV20-1 and TRBJ2-7, with 8 bases identical to TRBD2. The germline V gene has CDR1 DFQATT and CDR2 SNEGSKA (reference sequence). The CDR3 covers 14 residues. Trimming took 1 base from V and 0 from J; bases not matched to a gene: 2. This chain's CDR3 is CSARVAGSSYEQYF. The CDR3, as DNA: TGCAGTGCTAGAGTAGCGGGAAGCTCCTACGAGCAGTACTTC.

The chain is built from TRBV5-1 and TRBJ1-4; 7 bases map to TRBD1. This CDR3 has 14 residues. CDR1 is SGHRS, CDR2 YFSETQ, per germline. V was pared by 1 base and J by 7 bases, with 4 bases of the junction left unmatched. In nucleotides, the CDR3 is TGCGCCAGCAGCTTGCAGGGGGGACGTGAAAAACTGTTTTTT. Its protein is CASSLQGGREKLFF.

V is TRBV29-1 and J is TRBJ2-1; perhaps TRBD1 as D (5 bases). The V end was cut by 6 bases, the J end by 8 bases, with 11 bases between. Germline CDR1 is SQVTM and CDR2 is ANQGSEA. The CDR3 is 11 amino acids. CDR3 bases: TGCAGCGTCAGGGTGGTGGATGAGCAGTTCTTC. The encoded protein is CSVRVVDEQFF.

This sequence joins TRBV19 and TRBJ1-4, with TRBD1 matching over 7 bases. CDR1 and CDR2 (germline): LNHDA, SQIVND (reference sequence). J gave up 1 base and V 2 bases, and 1 base lay outside the gene matches. The length of the CDR3 is 15 residues. CDR3: CASSIPGGTNEKLFF. The CDR3 nucleotides are TGTGCCAGTAGTATACCAGGGGGAACTAATGAAAAACTGTTTTTT.

This chain uses TRBV11-3 with TRBJ1-1; no firm D call. The CDR3 totals 13 residues. Germline CDR1 is SGHNT and CDR2 is YENEEA. V was shortened by 2 bases and J by 7 bases, with 11 bases between the two germline ends. CDR3 in DNA: TGTGCCAGCAGCTTAAATAGTTATAGTGAAGCTTTCTTT. Encoded protein: CASSLNSYSEAFF.

This sequence joins TRBV30 and TRBJ2-7; the match to TRBD1 covers 9 bases. J gave up 3 bases and V 2 bases, and 8 bases lay outside the gene matches. The CDR3 consists of 15 residues. Per germline, CDR1 GTSNPN and CDR2 SVGIG (reference sequence). The CDR3 region has the DNA TGTGCCTGGAGTACCACGGGGACAGGGAACTACGAGCAGTACTTC. Residues: CAWSTTGTGNYEQYF.

The chain links TRBV20-1 to TRBJ2-7; 7 nucleotides match TRBD1. Trimming at V came to 2 bases and at J to 0 bases, leaving 7 bases not matched to a gene. This CDR3 is built from 15 residues. CDR1 and CDR2 from the germline V gene are DFQATT and SNEGSKA (reference sequence). The CDR3 protein is CSARPGQASSYEQYF. The CDR3 DNA follows: TGCAGTGCTAGACCTGGACAGGCTAGCTCCTACGAGCAGTACTTC.

This clonotype came up once. The chain links TRBV5-1 to TRBJ1-1; 8 bases fit TRBD1. The trim removed 1 base at V and 6 bases at J, leaving 8 bases unmatched. CDR1 and CDR2 (germline): SGHRS, YFSETQ. This CDR3 is built from 15 residues. The DNA for the CDR3 is TGCGCCAGCAGCTTGTCCACCCTACAGGGGGCTGAAGCTTTCTTT. Translation gives CASSLSTLQGAEAFF.

The V call is TRBV10-3, the J call TRBJ2-1; D is unresolved. The CDR3 totals 15 residues. Germline V gene sequence: CDR1 ENHRY, CDR2 SYGVKD. Trimming removed 4 bases from V and 5 bases from J, with 15 bases in between. The CDR3 nucleotides are TGTGCCATCAGTGTGTGGCTGAACCAAAACAATGAGCAGTTCTTC. It specifies CAISVWLNQNNEQFF.

The table lists this clonotype with a count of one. The CDR3 nucleotides read TGTGCCAGTACGACCCGGGCCTCTGGAAACACCATATATTTT. The encoded protein is CASTTRASGNTIYF. The rearrangement links TRBV19 to TRBJ1-3; D gene uncertain. Trimming left V 7 bases short and J 0 bases short, with 10 bases between. CDR1 is LNHDA and CDR2 is SQIVND in the germline V gene (reference sequence). The CDR3 sequence is 14 residues long.

The rearrangement joins TRBV27 to TRBJ1-2, with a tentative D call TRBD1 (6 bases). The CDR3 is made up of 15 amino acids. V was pared by 5 bases and J by 2 bases, with 15 bases between. Per germline, CDR1 MNHEY and CDR2 SMNVEV (reference sequence). The chain's CDR3 is CASSPGHLTNYGYTF. Written as DNA, the CDR3 is TGTGCCAGCAGTCCGGGACACCTTACCAACTATGGCTACACCTTC.

This chain connects TRBV12-3 or TRBV12-4 to TRBJ1-2, with TRBD1 matching 8 bases. This CDR3 is 15 amino acids long. V was pared by 5 bases and J by 5 bases, with 10 bases of the junction left unmatched. CDR3 loop: CASSTWTGFRYGYTF. In nucleotides, the CDR3 is TGTGCCAGCAGTACTTGGACAGGGTTTAGATATGGCTACACCTTC.

V is TRBV10-3 and J is TRBJ2-2, with TRBD1 matching 10 bases. Germline loops: CDR1 ENHRY, CDR2 SYGVKD. The CDR3 has 14 residues. With 8 bases clipped from V and 7 bases from J, the junction kept 7 bases outside the gene matches. The DNA for the CDR3 is TGTGCCATCCGAAGACAGGGGGCTCGCGGGGAGCTGTTTTTT. It is translated as CAIRRQGARGELFF.

The rearrangement joins TRBV20-1 to TRBJ1-3; D gene ambiguous. Trimming cost V 7 bases and J 0 bases, with 7 bases left between them. This CDR3 has 12 amino acids. The germline CDR1 and CDR2 sequences are DFQATT and SNEGSKA (reference sequence). The CDR3 reads CSVGFSGNTIYF. In DNA, the CDR3 is TGCAGTGTCGGTTTCTCTGGAAACACCATATATTTT.

CDR3 DNA sequence: TGTGCCAGCAGTTCCACCTCGGGGCCTAGAGGCTACACCTTC. Amino acid sequence: CASSSTSGPRGYTF. This chain joins TRBV12-3 or TRBV12-4 and TRBJ1-2; the D gene is possibly TRBD1 (5 bases). This CDR3 contains 14 residues. The V end was cut by 4 bases, the J end by 8 bases, with 17 bases between.

V gene TRBV4-2 combines with J gene TRBJ2-2; TRBD2 agrees at 12 bases. The CDR3 totals 19 residues. The V gene end was trimmed by 0 bases and the J gene end by 0 bases; junction bases not matched to a gene: 5. Germline CDR1 is LGHNA and CDR2 is YNFKEQ. The CDR3 reads CASSQELLAGGSNTGELFF. CDR3 coding DNA: TGTGCCAGCAGCCAAGAATTGCTAGCGGGAGGGTCGAACACCGGGGAGCTGTTTTTT.

The rearrangement joins TRBV7-3 to TRBJ2-1, with D hard to call. Per germline, CDR1 SGHTA and CDR2 FQGTGA. Between the trimmed V and J ends, which lost 0 bases and 5 bases, there was a span of 11 bases. This CDR3 is built from 15 residues. CDR3 sequence: CASSLTGLRDNEQFF. CDR3 bases: TGTGCCAGCAGCTTAACAGGTCTACGGGACAATGAGCAGTTCTTC.